A selection of T cell receptor beta chains follows, all from one sample in a study of memory CD4+ T cells and cytomegalovirus serostatus. This table comes from immunoSEQ multiplex PCR, and its TCRdb copy is limited to in-frame clones, with some not included. The sample has about 41,000 clones, about 76% seen once. Material for sequencing was memory CD4+ T cells from blood. The receptor source for this set is an adult in good health and CMV-seronegative. CDR3s include the opening cysteine and the closing phenylalanine or tryptophan. Fields, in order: clone size, J gene, CDR3 length, D gene, V gene, CDR3 protein, CDR3 DNA. The D gene is left open where the match is weak. Rows give clone size only sometimes, using once, few, many, or a class for an expanded clone.

>-|TRBJ1-5|16|-|TRBV2
CASTLPSTGSNQPQHF
TGTGCCAGCACCCTTCCCTCTACAGGAAGCAATCAGCCCCAGCATTTT
>-|TRBJ2-7|13|-|TRBV6-5
CASRGGQSYEQYF
TGTGCCAGCAGGGGGGGCCAATCCTACGAGCAGTACTTC
>-|TRBJ2-2|14|-|TRBV5-4
CASSFDYPTGELFF
TGTGCCAGCAGCTTTGACTACCCCACCGGGGAGCTGTTTTTT
>-|TRBJ1-5|15|-|TRBV19
CASSEGPSYNQPQHF
TGTGCCAGTAGTGAGGGGCCTTCGTACAATCAGCCCCAGCATTTT
>once|TRBJ1-6|14|-|TRBV7-2
CASSLDRNRSPLHF
TGTGCCAGCAGCCTCGACCGTAACCGTTCACCCCTCCACTTT
>-|TRBJ2-5|12|-|TRBV7-2
CASSHPASTQYF
TGTGCCAGCAGCCACCCCGCGTCTACCCAGTACTTC
>-|TRBJ2-7|13|-|TRBV18
CASSFDSAREQYF
TGTGCCAGCTCATTTGATTCAGCGAGGGAGCAGTACTTC
>-|TRBJ2-3|14|TRBD1|TRBV4-3
CASSQTGGTDTQYF
TGCGCCAGCAGCCAAACAGGGGGCACAGATACGCAGTATTTT
>-|TRBJ2-1|13|TRBD2|TRBV2
CASSEARGNEQFF
TGTGCCAGCAGTGAAGCGCGGGGGAATGAGCAGTTCTTC
>few|TRBJ2-5|19|TRBD2|TRBV10-1
CASSYRDPGLAGRQETQYF
TGCGCCAGCAGCTACCGGGACCCGGGACTAGCGGGGAGGCAAGAGACCCAGTACTTC
>-|TRBJ2-6|18|TRBD1|TRBV15
CATSARGSGTAGANVLTF
TGTGCCACCAGCGCCCGAGGTTCCGGGACAGCTGGGGCCAACGTCCTGACTTTC
>once|TRBJ1-2|15|-|TRBV14
CASSQGGNANYGYTF
TGTGCCAGCAGCCAAGGGGGGAATGCTAACTATGGCTACACCTTC
>-|TRBJ1-2|14|-|TRBV2
CATTQGGFYYGYTF
TGTGCCACCACCCAGGGAGGGTTTTACTATGGCTACACCTTC
>-|TRBJ2-2|12|-|TRBV29-1
CSVTKNTGELFF
TGCAGCGTTACTAAGAACACCGGGGAGCTGTTTTTT
>few|TRBJ2-7|13|-|TRBV6-5
CASSYGGKDEQYF
TGTGCCAGCAGTTACGGGGGAAAAGACGAGCAGTACTTC
>-|TRBJ1-1|14|TRBD1|TRBV7-2
CASSPRQGRTEAFF
TGTGCCAGCAGCCCAAGACAGGGACGGACTGAAGCTTTCTTT
>-|TRBJ2-1|12|-|TRBV4-2
CASSQDRRVLFF
TGTGCCAGCAGCCAAGATCGCAGGGTATTGTTCTTC
>-|TRBJ1-1|16|TRBD1|TRBV10-3
CAISESDRGRMREAFF
TGTGCCATCAGTGAATCGGACAGGGGGCGGATGCGGGAAGCTTTCTTT
>-|TRBJ1-4|14|-|TRBV2
CASRSVSTNEKLFF
TGTGCCAGCAGATCGGTCTCAACTAATGAAAAACTGTTTTTT
>few|TRBJ1-1|14|-|TRBV6-6
CASSLGRMNTEAFF
TGTGCCAGCAGTCTGGGCAGGATGAACACTGAAGCTTTCTTT
>-|TRBJ1-6|18|TRBD1|TRBV7-8
CASSLALAQGAYNSPLHF
TGTGCCAGCAGCTTAGCCCTTGCTCAGGGGGCCTATAATTCACCCCTCCACTTT
>-|TRBJ1-1|14|-|TRBV2
CASSEVTGTAEAFF
TGTGCCAGCAGTGAAGTTACAGGGACGGCTGAAGCTTTCTTT
>medium-sized|TRBJ1-1|18|TRBD1|TRBV5-4
CASSKIGRFGTGDTEAFF
TGTGCCAGCAGCAAGATTGGGAGGTTTGGGACAGGGGACACTGAAGCTTTCTTT
>-|TRBJ1-4|15|TRBD1|TRBV6-1
CASSDQTGGGEKLFF
TGTGCCAGCAGCGACCAAACAGGGGGCGGTGAAAAACTGTTTTTT
>-|TRBJ1-2|14|TRBD1|TRBV30
CAWNRGQGAYGYTF
TGTGCCTGGAACAGGGGCCAGGGCGCTTATGGCTACACCTTC
>-|TRBJ2-3|16|TRBD2|TRBV7-6
CASSLAASGDGDTQYF
TGTGCCAGCAGCTTAGCTGCTAGCGGGGACGGAGATACGCAGTATTTT
>once|TRBJ2-5|15|-|TRBV7-8
CASTSFGGTQETQYF
TGTGCCAGCACCAGTTTCGGGGGCACACAAGAGACCCAGTACTTC
>-|TRBJ2-7|16|TRBD2|TRBV11-1
CASSPRGRGSSYEQYF
TGTGCCAGCAGCCCCCGTGGGCGGGGGAGCTCCTACGAGCAGTACTTC
>-|TRBJ2-1|15|TRBD1|TRBV11-3
CASSTGQGAIGEQFF
TGTGCCAGCAGCACCGGACAGGGGGCTATAGGTGAGCAGTTCTTC
>once|TRBJ1-4|16|-|TRBV9
CASSSGVSATNEKLFF
TGTGCCAGCAGCTCTGGAGTGAGTGCGACTAATGAAAAACTGTTTTTT
>-|TRBJ1-3|15|TRBD1|TRBV18
CASSPPDRAGNTIYF
TGTGCCAGCTCACCCCCCGACAGGGCAGGAAACACCATATATTTT
>once|TRBJ2-1|12|TRBD1|TRBV9
CASSPTGDEQFF
TGTGCCAGCAGTCCGACAGGGGATGAGCAGTTCTTC
>once|TRBJ2-3|18|-|TRBV11-1
CASSVSTDALPSTDTQYF
TGTGCCAGCAGCGTCTCGACAGACGCGTTACCTAGCACAGATACGCAGTATTTT
>-|TRBJ1-2|15|TRBD1|TRBV6-1
CASSELGTGLYGYTF
TGTGCCAGCAGTGAGTTAGGGACAGGGCTCTATGGCTACACCTTC
>-|TRBJ2-6|18|TRBD1|TRBV5-1
CASSLTPDRASGANVLTF
TGCGCCAGCAGCTTAACCCCAGACAGGGCCTCTGGGGCCAACGTCCTGACTTTC
>-|TRBJ1-2|15|-|TRBV2
CASSDSEMGSYGYTF
TGTGCCAGCAGTGATTCAGAGATGGGATCTTATGGCTACACCTTC
>medium-sized|TRBJ1-2|13|-|TRBV2
CASSEALYYGYTF
TGTGCCAGCAGTGAAGCGCTATACTATGGCTACACCTTC
>-|TRBJ1-1|14|-|TRBV19
CASSISDMNTEAFF
TGTGCCAGTAGTATTTCGGACATGAACACTGAAGCTTTCTTT
>once|TRBJ2-2|15|-|TRBV2
CASRPGTVNTGELFF
TGTGCCAGCAGACCCGGGACGGTAAACACCGGGGAGCTGTTTTTT
>-|TRBJ2-5|14|TRBD2|TRBV5-6
CASSSTSGGETQYF
TGTGCCAGCAGCTCGACTAGCGGTGGGGAGACCCAGTACTTC
>-|TRBJ1-4|14|-|TRBV6-6
CASRPAGGGEKLFF
TGTGCCAGCAGACCCGCCGGAGGGGGTGAAAAACTGTTTTTT
>-|TRBJ2-7|17|-|TRBV5-5
CASSLAGGDSFSYEQYF
TGTGCCAGCAGCTTGGCCGGCGGTGACAGCTTCTCCTACGAGCAGTACTTC
>few|TRBJ2-3|13|-|TRBV9
CASSAYSTDTQYF
TGTGCCAGCAGCGCCTATAGCACAGATACGCAGTATTTT
>-|TRBJ1-1|12|-|TRBV6-5
CIAGRLNTEAFF
TGTATAGCAGGGCGGCTGAACACTGAAGCTTTCTTT
>-|TRBJ1-5|11|-|TRBV6-5
CASGDSQPQHF
TGTGCCAGCGGCGACAGTCAGCCCCAGCATTTT
>-|TRBJ2-6|15|-|TRBV7-3
CASSPAGSGANVLTF
TGTGCCAGCAGCCCGGCCGGCTCTGGGGCCAACGTCCTGACTTTC
>once|TRBJ2-3|17|-|TRBV4-1
CASSQDLRTTRPDTQYF
TGCGCCAGCAGCCAAGATTTGAGAACTACAAGGCCAGATACGCAGTATTTT
>few|TRBJ1-2|14|-|TRBV19
CASSTGSSSYGYTF
TGTGCCAGTAGTACCGGGTCGTCTTCCTATGGCTACACCTTC
>-|TRBJ1-1|13|-|TRBV19
CASSIALNTEAFF
TGTGCCAGTAGTATCGCTCTGAACACTGAAGCTTTCTTT
>-|TRBJ2-3|13|-|TRBV30
CAWSPGRTDTQYF
TGTGCCTGGAGTCCTGGGCGCACAGATACGCAGTATTTT
>once|TRBJ2-1|14|-|TRBV11-3
CASSLDRQEDEQFF
TGTGCCAGCAGCTTAGATCGACAGGAGGATGAGCAGTTCTTC
>-|TRBJ2-3|14|-|TRBV14
CASSQSRVVKAQYF
TGTGCCAGCAGCCAATCCAGAGTTGTGAAGGCGCAGTATTTT
>-|TRBJ2-7|14|-|TRBV5-1
CASSARQLAYEQYF
TGCGCCAGCAGCGCTCGTCAACTAGCCTACGAGCAGTACTTC
>-|TRBJ1-2|17|TRBD1|TRBV7-2
CASSLATGTGGEGGYTF
TGTGCCAGCAGCTTAGCCACAGGGACAGGGGGTGAAGGTGGCTACACCTTC